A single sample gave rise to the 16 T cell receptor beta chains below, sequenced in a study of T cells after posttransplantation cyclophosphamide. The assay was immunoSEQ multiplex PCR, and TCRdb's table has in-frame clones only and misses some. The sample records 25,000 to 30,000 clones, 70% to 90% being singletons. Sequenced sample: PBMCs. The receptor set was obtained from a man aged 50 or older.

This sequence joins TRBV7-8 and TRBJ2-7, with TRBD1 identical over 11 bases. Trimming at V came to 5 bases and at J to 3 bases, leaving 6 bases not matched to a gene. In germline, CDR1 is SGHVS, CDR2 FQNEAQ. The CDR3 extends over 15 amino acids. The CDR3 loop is CASSTGQGAFYEQYF. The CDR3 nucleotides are TGTGCCAGCAGCACAGGACAGGGGGCTTTCTACGAGCAGTACTTC.

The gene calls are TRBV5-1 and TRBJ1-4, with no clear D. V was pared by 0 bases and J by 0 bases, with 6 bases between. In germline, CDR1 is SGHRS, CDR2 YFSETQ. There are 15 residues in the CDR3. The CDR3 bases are TGCGCCAGCAGCTTGGTCAGTGCAACTAATGAAAAACTGTTTTTT. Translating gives CASSLVSATNEKLFF.

This CDR3 reads CASSVARGDSPLHF. The CDR3 coding sequence is TGTGCCAGCAGCGTAGCTCGCGGGGATTCACCCCTCCACTTT. J is TRBJ1-6 and V is TRBV9; D gene uncertain. V lost 0 bases, J lost 8 bases, and 9 bases lay in between. Germline assignment: CDR1 SGDLS and CDR2 YYNGEE. The CDR3 sequence is 14 residues long.

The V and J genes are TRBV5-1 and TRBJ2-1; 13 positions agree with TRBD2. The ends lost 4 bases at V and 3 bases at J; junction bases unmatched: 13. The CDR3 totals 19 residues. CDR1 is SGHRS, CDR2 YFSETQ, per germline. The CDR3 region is CASSPGLAGTTYRYNEQFF. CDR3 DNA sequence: TGCGCCAGCAGCCCGGGACTAGCGGGAACGACCTACCGCTACAATGAGCAGTTCTTC.

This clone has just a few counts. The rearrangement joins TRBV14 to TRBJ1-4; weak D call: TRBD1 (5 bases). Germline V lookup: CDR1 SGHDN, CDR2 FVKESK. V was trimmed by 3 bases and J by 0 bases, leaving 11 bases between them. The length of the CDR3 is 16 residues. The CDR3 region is CASSHSRQPTNEKLFF. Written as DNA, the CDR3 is TGTGCCAGCAGCCACTCCCGACAGCCAACTAATGAAAAACTGTTTTTT. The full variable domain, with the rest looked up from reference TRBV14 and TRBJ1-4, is EAGVTQFPSHSVIEKGQTVTLRCDPISGHDNLYWYRRVMGKEIKFLLHFVKESKQDESGMPNNRFLAERTGGTYSTLKVQPAELEDSGVYFCASSHSRQPTNEKLFFGSGTQLSVL.

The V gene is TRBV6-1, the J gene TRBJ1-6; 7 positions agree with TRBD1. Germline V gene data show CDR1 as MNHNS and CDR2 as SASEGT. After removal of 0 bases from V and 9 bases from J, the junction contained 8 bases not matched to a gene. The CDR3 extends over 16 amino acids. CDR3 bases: TGTGCCAGCAGTGAAGCGACTACAGGGGTCGGTTCACCCCTCCACTTT. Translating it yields CASSEATTGVGSPLHF.

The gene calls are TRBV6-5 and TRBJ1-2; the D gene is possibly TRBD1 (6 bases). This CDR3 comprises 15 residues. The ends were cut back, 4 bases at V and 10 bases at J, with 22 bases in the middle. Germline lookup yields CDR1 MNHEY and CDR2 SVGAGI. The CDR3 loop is CASSSSYGGGRFYTF. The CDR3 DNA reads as TGTGCCAGCAGTTCGAGTTATGGGGGGGGCAGGTTCTACACCTTC.

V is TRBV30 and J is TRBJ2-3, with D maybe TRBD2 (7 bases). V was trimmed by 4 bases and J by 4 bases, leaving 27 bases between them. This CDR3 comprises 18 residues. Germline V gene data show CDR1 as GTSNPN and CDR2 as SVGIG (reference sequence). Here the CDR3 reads CAWMGATRGAGDADTQYF. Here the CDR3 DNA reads TGTGCCTGGATGGGAGCTACCCGGGGGGCCGGCGACGCAGATACGCAGTATTTT.

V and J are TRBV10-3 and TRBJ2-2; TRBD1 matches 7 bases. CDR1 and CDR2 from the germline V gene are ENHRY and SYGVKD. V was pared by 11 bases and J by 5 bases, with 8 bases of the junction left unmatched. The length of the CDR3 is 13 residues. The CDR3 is CAAGTAQTGELFF. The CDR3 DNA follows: TGTGCCGCAGGGACAGCCCAGACCGGGGAGCTGTTTTTT.

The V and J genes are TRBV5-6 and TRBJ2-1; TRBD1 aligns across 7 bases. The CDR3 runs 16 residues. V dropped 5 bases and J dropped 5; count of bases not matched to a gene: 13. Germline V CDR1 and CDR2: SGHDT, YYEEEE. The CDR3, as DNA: TGTGCCAGCAGGCCCCAGGGGGTCTTACCCCACAATGAGCAGTTCTTC. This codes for CASRPQGVLPHNEQFF.

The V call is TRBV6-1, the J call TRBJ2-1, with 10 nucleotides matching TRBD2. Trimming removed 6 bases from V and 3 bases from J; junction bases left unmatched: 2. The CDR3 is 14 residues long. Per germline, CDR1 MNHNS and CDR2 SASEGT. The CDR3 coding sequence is TGTGCCAGCAGAGAGCGGGGGGGCTACAATGAGCAGTTCTTC. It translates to CASRERGGYNEQFF.

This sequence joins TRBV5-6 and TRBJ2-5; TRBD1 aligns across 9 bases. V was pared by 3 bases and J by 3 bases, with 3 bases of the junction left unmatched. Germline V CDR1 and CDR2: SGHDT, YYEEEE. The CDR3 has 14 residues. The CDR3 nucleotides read TGTGCCAGCAGCTGGAGGACAGGGGAAGAGACCCAGTACTTC. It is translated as CASSWRTGEETQYF.

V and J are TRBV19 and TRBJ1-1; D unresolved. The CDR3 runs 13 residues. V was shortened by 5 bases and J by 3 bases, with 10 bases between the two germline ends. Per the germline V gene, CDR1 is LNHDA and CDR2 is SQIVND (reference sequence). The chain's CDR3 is CASSPGLDTEAFF. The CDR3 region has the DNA TGTGCCAGTAGTCCAGGATTGGACACTGAAGCTTTCTTT.

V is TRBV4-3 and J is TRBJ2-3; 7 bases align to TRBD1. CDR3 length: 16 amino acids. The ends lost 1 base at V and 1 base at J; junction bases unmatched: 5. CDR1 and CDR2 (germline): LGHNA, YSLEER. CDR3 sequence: CASSQATGTGTDTQYF. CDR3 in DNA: TGCGCCAGCAGCCAAGCGACCGGGACAGGCACAGATACGCAGTATTTT.

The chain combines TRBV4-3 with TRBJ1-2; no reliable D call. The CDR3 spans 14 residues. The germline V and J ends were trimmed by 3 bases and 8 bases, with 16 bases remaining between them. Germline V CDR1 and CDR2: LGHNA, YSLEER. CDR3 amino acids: CASSHNTDIRGYTF. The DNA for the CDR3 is TGCGCCAGCAGCCACAACACCGACATTCGCGGCTACACCTTC.

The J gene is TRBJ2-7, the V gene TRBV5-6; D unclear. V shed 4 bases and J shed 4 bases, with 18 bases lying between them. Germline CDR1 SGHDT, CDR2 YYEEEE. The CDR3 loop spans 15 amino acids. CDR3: CASSPGLGATYEQYF. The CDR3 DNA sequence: TGTGCCAGCAGCCCGGGTCTCGGAGCCACTTACGAGCAGTACTTC.